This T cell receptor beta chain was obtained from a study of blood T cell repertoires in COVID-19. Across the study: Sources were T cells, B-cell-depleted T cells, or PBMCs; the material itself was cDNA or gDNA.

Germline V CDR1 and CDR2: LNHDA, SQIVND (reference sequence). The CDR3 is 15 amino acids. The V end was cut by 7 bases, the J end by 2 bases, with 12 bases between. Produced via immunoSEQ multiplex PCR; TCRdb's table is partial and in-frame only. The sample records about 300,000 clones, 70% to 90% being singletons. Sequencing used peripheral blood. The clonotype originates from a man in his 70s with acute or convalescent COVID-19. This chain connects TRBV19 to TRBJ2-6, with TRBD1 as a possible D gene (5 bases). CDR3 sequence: CASTPQTAGANVLTF. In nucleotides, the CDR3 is TGTGCCAGTACGCCCCAGACAGCTGGGGCCAACGTCCTGACTTTC.